One and the same sample provided the 16 T cell receptor beta chains below, sequenced in a study of metastatic and nonmetastatic thyroid tumors. No patient received treatment before thyroid surgery. Through MiXCR, TCRdb re-clonotyped the PCR reads. The sample yields about 85,000 clones, roughly 8.6% seen once. The sequenced material came from blood. These TCRs come from a female donor with papillary thyroid cancer or a benign thyroid nodule (not recorded which). Some clones in this sample may be carry-over from other donors' samples.

In this sample, this clone turned up many times. This chain links TRBV28 with TRBJ1-5; D ambiguous. The CDR3 runs to 15 residues. Germline CDR1 reads MDHEN; CDR2 reads SYDVKM. The V end was cut by 5 bases, the J end by 6 bases, with 17 bases between. The CDR3 protein is CASSGPVVSGQPQHF. The CDR3 DNA follows: TGTGCCAGCAGTGGGCCAGTGGTCTCGGGTCAGCCCCAGCATTTT.

This chain uses TRBV7-9 with TRBJ2-5, with 7 bases that match TRBD1. In germline, CDR1 is SEHNR, CDR2 FQNEAQ (reference sequence). V lost 1 base to trimming and J lost 4 bases; unmatched junction nucleotides: 6. The CDR3 length is 15 residues. CDR3 sequence reads: CASSLGRGFGETQYF. The DNA for the CDR3 is TGTGCCAGCAGCTTAGGCAGGGGGTTTGGAGAGACCCAGTACTTC.

J is TRBJ2-2 and V is TRBV9; possibly TRBD1 or TRBD2 for D (5 bases each). The CDR3 loop spans 15 amino acids. Trimming removed 3 bases from V and 5 bases from J, with 14 bases in between. The germline V gene encodes CDR1 SGDLS and CDR2 YYNGEE. CDR3 nucleotide sequence: TGTGCCAGCAGCGAGGGACGAGTTGGAACCGGGGAGCTGTTTTTT. This encodes CASSEGRVGTGELFF.

This clone was found many times. This chain connects TRBV28 to TRBJ1-2, with D perhaps TRBD1 (6 bases). This CDR3 contains 16 residues. Germline CDR1 is MDHEN and CDR2 is SYDVKM. V shed 2 bases and J shed 2 bases, with 15 bases lying between them. This CDR3 is CASSLGARDKNYGYTF. CDR3 sequence (DNA): TGTGCCAGCAGTTTAGGGGCCCGGGACAAGAACTATGGCTACACCTTC.

This clone was counted many times. This chain joins TRBV7-2 and TRBJ2-7; 9 bases line up with TRBD2. The CDR3 is 14 amino acids. With 1 base clipped from V and 7 bases from J, the junction kept 5 bases outside the gene matches. The germline CDR1 and CDR2 sequences are SGHTA and FQGNSA. The CDR3 DNA reads TGTGCCAGCAGCTTAGGCGCGGGGGGGCGAGAGCAGTACTTC. Its protein is CASSLGAGGREQYF.

This clone was recorded many times. The chain combines TRBV5-6 with TRBJ2-5; 7 bases align to TRBD1. CDR3 length: 17 amino acids. V gave up 0 bases and J gave up 1 base; unmatched junction bases: 9. Germline V gives CDR1 SGHDT, CDR2 YYEEEE. The CDR3 coding sequence is TGTGCCAGCAGCTTGGAACAGGGGCCGAACCTCCAAGAGACCCAGTACTTC. Its translation: CASSLEQGPNLQETQYF. Full variable domain (remainder filled in from reference TRBV5-6 and TRBJ2-5): DAGVTQSPTHLIKTRGQQVTLRCSPKSGHDTVSWYQQALGQGPQFIFQYYEEEERQRGNFPDRFSGHQFPNYSSELNVNALLLGDSALYLCASSLEQGPNLQETQYFGPGTRLLVL.

The rearrangement joins TRBV27 to TRBJ1-4; D gene uncertain. The CDR3 totals 14 residues. CDR1 is MNHEY, CDR2 SMNVEV, per germline (reference sequence). The V gene lost 5 bases and the J gene lost 9 bases, with 16 bases spanning the gap. The CDR3 DNA is TGTGCCAGCAGTCTCAACGGGTCGGGAAAAAAACTGTTTTTT. It encodes CASSLNGSGKKLFF.

This clone was seen many times. The rearrangement uses TRBV2 and TRBJ2-7; 9 bases agree with TRBD2. The junction had 11 bases not matched to a gene; V was cut back by 6 bases and J by 2 bases. This CDR3 comprises 16 residues. Germline V gene data show CDR1 as SNHLY and CDR2 as FYNNEI. The DNA for the CDR3 is TGTGCCAGCAGAGACAGAGCGGGGGGCCGTACCTACGAGCAGTACTTC. Translation gives CASRDRAGGRTYEQYF.

Many counts were recorded for this clone. Different DNA sequences within this sample yield the same CDR3. This sequence joins TRBV27 and TRBJ2-1; maybe TRBD2 (6 bases). CDR1 is MNHEY, CDR2 SMNVEV, per germline (reference sequence). The V and J ends lost 3 bases and 1 base respectively, with 10 bases between them. CDR3 length: 15 amino acids. CDR3 residues: CASSFFSGSYNEQFF. CDR3 nucleotide sequence: TGTGCCAGCAGTTTCTTTAGCGGTTCCTACAATGAGCAGTTCTTC.

In its sample, this clone was seen many times. The rearrangement links TRBV11-2 to TRBJ2-2, with D perhaps matching TRBD1 (6 bases). Germline V gene data show CDR1 as SGHAT and CDR2 as FQNNGV. Trimming removed 0 bases at V and 14 bases at J, with 7 bases between. The CDR3 runs 11 residues. This CDR3 reads CASSLEGHLFF. CDR3 nucleotide sequence: TGTGCCAGCAGCTTAGAGGGACACCTGTTTTTT. Combining the CDR3 with reference TRBV11-2 and TRBJ2-2 gives the whole variable domain EAGVAQSPRYKIIEKRQSVAFWCNPISGHATLYWYQQILGQGPKLLIQFQNNGVVDDSQLPKDRFSAERLKGVDSTLKIQPAKLEDSAVYLCASSLEGHLFFGEGSRLTVL.

To note about this clone: A much larger clone differs by one base, so this may be a read error. J is TRBJ2-7 and V is TRBV7-6; D possibly corresponds to TRBD2 (6 bases). The germline CDR1 and CDR2 sequences are SGHVS and FNYEAQ. The germline V and J ends were trimmed by 4 bases and 3 bases, with 16 bases remaining between them. The CDR3 loop spans 15 amino acids. DNA of the CDR3: TGTGCCAGCAGCTCGCGGGACGGTCTCTACTACGAGCAGTACTTC. It codes for CASSSRDGLYYEQYF.

In this sample, this clone turned up a few times. The rearrangement uses TRBV29-1 and TRBJ2-7, with 10 bases that match TRBD1. From germline, CDR1 is SQVTM and CDR2 ANQGSEA. The CDR3 loop spans 13 amino acids. The V segment lost 3 bases and the J segment 5 bases; nucleotides outside the gene matches: 4. CDR3 residues: CSVEGQGSHEQYF. CDR3 nucleotide sequence: TGCAGCGTTGAGGGACAGGGGAGCCACGAGCAGTACTTC.

Worth noting for this clone: With a much larger clone just one base away, this may be a read error. At the DNA level, this CDR3 is encoded by other sequences in the same sample as well. This chain connects TRBV18 to TRBJ2-3, with D uncertain. The length of the CDR3 is 12 residues. Deletions cut 2 bases from V and 0 bases from J, with 0 bases between. Germline V gives CDR1 KGHSH, CDR2 LQKENI. CDR3 nucleotide sequence: TGTGCCAGCTCACCAAGCACAGATACGCAGTATTTT. Residues: CASSPSTDTQYF. Full variable domain (missing parts from reference TRBV18 and TRBJ2-3): NAGVMQNPRHLVRRRGQEARLRCSPMKGHSHVYWYRQLPEEGLKFMVYLQKENIIDESGMPKERFSAEFPKEGPSILRIQQVVRGDSAAYFCASSPSTDTQYFGPGTRLTVL.

Sample share makes this clone medium-sized. The chain couples TRBV4-1 to TRBJ1-2, with D unclear. This CDR3 comprises 16 residues. V was cut by 0 bases and J by 7 bases, with 18 bases left in between. Per the germline V gene, CDR1 is MGHRA and CDR2 is YSYEKL. CDR3 loop: CASSQEIGPVSGGYTF. CDR3 nucleotide sequence: TGCGCCAGCAGCCAAGAAATCGGACCCGTGTCGGGTGGCTACACCTTC.

This clone was picked up many times. CDR3 DNA sequence: TGTGCCAGCAGCTTAACTAGCAACCAAGAGACCCAGTACTTC. It codes for CASSLTSNQETQYF. The chain joins TRBV7-9 to TRBJ2-5; TRBD2 is a possible D gene (6 bases). The CDR3 has 14 residues. Per the germline V gene, CDR1 is SEHNR and CDR2 is FQNEAQ (reference sequence). The germline V and J ends were trimmed by 2 bases and 0 bases, with 7 bases remaining between them.

This clone was counted a few times. The V and J genes are TRBV30 and TRBJ1-1; the D is unclear. The CDR3 spans 12 residues. Germline CDR1 GTSNPN, CDR2 SVGIG (reference sequence). The germline V and J ends were trimmed by 5 bases and 4 bases, with 11 bases remaining between them. The CDR3 DNA sequence: TGTGCCTGGTCTTCAGACGGCACTGAAGCTTTCTTT. Amino acids: CAWSSDGTEAFF.